Each of the 8 T cell receptor beta chains below was sequenced from the same sample in a study of blood T cells in healthy people across ages. Combining a sample-barcoded 5' primer with a J-beta primer mix, a second PCR ran for roughly 6 to 12 cycles. Using its own MiXCR run on the 5' RACE reads, TCRdb lists one record per CDR3 protein. This repertoire shows roughly 1,500,000 distinct CDR3 sequences, around two fifths found once; its top ten account for roughly 8.2%. The sequenced material came from blood. These receptor sequences come from a woman younger than 35 in good health.

The rearrangement uses TRBV7-8 and TRBJ2-5, with D possibly matching TRBD1 (6 bases). V dropped 5 bases and J dropped 5 bases, with 12 bases sitting between them. Germline V gives CDR1 SGHVS, CDR2 FQNEAQ. The length of the CDR3 is 13 residues. The CDR3 region has the DNA TGTGCCAGCAGCCAATACAGGGAGGAGACCCAGTACTTC. Protein product: CASSQYREETQYF.

In the case of this clonotype: This CDR3 fails to terminate in the conserved phenylalanine or tryptophan, so it likely reflects a read error. Here the CDR3 reads CSARKAGTGGLGEQFL. The CDR3 nucleotides read TGCAGTGCTAGAAAAGCGGGGACAGGGGGATTGGGTGAGCAGTTCTTA. This rearrangement joins TRBV20-1 to TRBJ2-1, with 11 positions matching TRBD1. The junction had 12 bases not matched to a gene; V was cut back by 2 bases and J by 9 bases. The CDR3 extends over 16 amino acids. Germline CDR1 DFQATT, CDR2 SNEGSKA (reference sequence).

This chain uses TRBV5-1 with TRBJ2-7; 7 nucleotides line up with TRBD1. CDR1 is SGHRS, CDR2 YFSETQ, per germline. The CDR3 length is 15 residues. The V and J ends lost 2 bases and 2 bases, in that order; junction bases with no gene match: 7. CDR3 loop: CASSFDRDSAYEQYF. The CDR3 DNA follows: TGCGCCAGCAGCTTCGACCGGGACAGCGCCTACGAGCAGTACTTC.

The chain joins TRBV6-6 to TRBJ2-1; D is uncertain. This CDR3 is 14 amino acids long. CDR1 is MNHNY and CDR2 is SVGAGI in the germline V gene (reference sequence). V lost 3 bases to trimming and J lost 10 bases, with 16 bases between them. CDR3 amino acids: CASSYGQLRLEQFF. CDR3 DNA sequence: TGTGCCAGCAGTTATGGCCAGCTAAGGCTAGAGCAGTTCTTC.

This clonotype turned up a few times. J is TRBJ2-5 and V is TRBV20-1; D uncertain. Germline V gives CDR1 DFQATT, CDR2 SNEGSKA (reference sequence). CDR3 size: 14 residues. V was cut by 3 bases and J by 0 bases, with 11 bases left in between. CDR3 DNA: TGCAGTGCTAGCCCCCCGTGGGACCAAGAGACCCAGTACTTC. This codes for CSASPPWDQETQYF.

This rearrangement joins TRBV29-1 to TRBJ2-1; no firm D call. Looked up from germline, CDR1 is SQVTM and CDR2 is ANQGSEA. This CDR3 has 15 residues. V gave up 0 bases and J gave up 5 bases, with 14 bases separating them. The CDR3 here is CSVEEGLVPNNEQFF. Written as DNA, the CDR3 is TGCAGCGTTGAAGAGGGCCTAGTCCCCAACAATGAGCAGTTCTTC.

This chain links TRBV3-1 with TRBJ2-1, with 16 nucleotides matching TRBD2. Germline V gene lookup returns CDR1 LGHDT and CDR2 YNNKEL (reference sequence). The CDR3 is 18 residues long. Trimming at V came to 3 bases and at J to 7 bases, leaving 9 bases not matched to a gene. Here the CDR3 reads CASSHVGTSGRAINEQFF. The CDR3 DNA is TGTGCCAGCAGCCACGTCGGGACTAGCGGGAGGGCCATAAATGAGCAGTTCTTC.

The J gene is TRBJ2-7, the V gene TRBV21-1; the DNA was not used to check the table's D call, TRBD2. TRBV21-1 is labeled a pseudogene. This CDR3 contains 18 residues. The CDR3 loop is CASSKRETSGYSSYEQYF. The CDR3 DNA sequence: TGTGCCAGCAGCAAAAGGGAGACTAGCGGGTATAGCTCCTACGAGCAGTACTTC.